This entry features one T cell receptor beta chain sequence. Its antigen remains unidentified. The sample belongs to a study of lymphopenia after photon versus proton radiotherapy. Assay used: immunoSEQ multiplex PCR; TCRdb lists only in-frame clones, some missing. The sample includes 25,000 to 35,000 clones, approximately 95% of them seen just once. Findings and caveats of the study: In patients who died, overall survival fell as post-nadir TCR diversity dropped more. Under photons, naive T cells and diversity fell while effector/memory populations rose. Survival link was tested only in deceased patients; proton benefit remains a possibility.

CDR3 length: 14 amino acids. V was pared by 5 bases and J by 1 base, with 11 bases between. Germline CDR1 reads MNHEY; CDR2 reads SVGAGI. The source material was peripheral blood, sampled from a patient treated with photon-based radiotherapy. This rearrangement joins TRBV6-5 to TRBJ1-1, with D perhaps matching TRBD1 (6 bases). This clonotype was obtained from a woman aged 45 to 65 with cholangiocarcinoma. The CDR3 region is CASSRGQKNTEAFF. Here the CDR3 DNA reads TGTGCCAGCAGTCGCGGACAGAAGAACACTGAAGCTTTCTTT.